The text below deals with one TCR beta chain. Its antigen is still unknown. This specimen comes from a study of Graves' ophthalmopathy and Graves' hyperthyroidism. Study information: The collection of peripheral blood took place at initial diagnosis, before any treatment. Overall study findings and caveats: Among expanded thyroid clonotypes above 0.001 frequency, most also occurred in blood.

Hyperthyroidism was classified as stable if no ophthalmopathy occurred within 18 months of follow-up. RNA transcripts provided the template for amplifying TCR beta CDR3 regions. The first round was an RT-PCR with HTBI primers, and the second round was a multiplex PCR. MiXCR, run by TCRdb on the multiplex PCR reads, gives a single entry per CDR3 protein. The sample contains a few hundred thousand distinct CDR3 sequences, just over 15% of which appear only once. With 5 bases removed from V and 6 bases from J, the gap between germline ends came to 13 bases. The CDR3 totals 13 residues. Sequenced: peripheral blood. The receptor comes from a woman aged 18 to 35 with stable Graves' hyperthyroidism. This sequence joins TRBV12-3 or TRBV12-4 and TRBJ1-1; possibly TRBD1 for D (5 bases). The CDR3 region has the DNA TGTGCCAGCAGTCCAGGGTTCCCTCCTGAAGCTTTCTTT. Its protein product is CASSPGFPPEAFF.